This T cell receptor (beta chain) is from a study of T cell responses to AZD1222 COVID-19 vaccine (dated by TCRdb to the early 2020s). In the study overall: A total of just over 230 trial participants underwent TCR sequencing, of whom about 200 had received two doses of AZD1222 and around 25 had received two doses of the MenACWY control vaccine. Trial participants were enrolled by age into 18-55, 56-69 and 70-plus year subgroups, with about 150, 28 and 57 TCR-sequenced participants respectively. Study-wide findings and limitations: No day 14 peak-response samples were available, so repertoires were characterized only after the peak T cell response. Reportedly, close to half of the unique spike-specific TCRs recognized epitopes lying outside the regions that are mutated in the B.1.351 and B.1.1.7 variants. Only a handful of AZD1222 recipients were SARS-CoV-2 seropositive at baseline, limiting conclusions about previously exposed vaccinees. The 56-69-year group was small, and its depth increase did not reach significance, likely because of low power. Vaccine-associated CD4 TCRs spanned the whole spike protein, with dominant responses in regions 160-218 and 743-854. Participants were mostly white British and included more females than males, and it was suggested by the authors that clonal diversity may have been underestimated. After two AZD1222 doses, both the breadth and the depth of spike-specific TCRs were significantly higher than at day 0 and than in MenACWY recipients.

The CDR3 regions of human TCRbeta chains were subjected to immunosequencing. Under the source paper's analysis protocol: Repertoire TCRs were matched against a reference library of SARS-CoV-2-specific TCRs generated with the MIRA antigen-specificity platform. Breadth was defined as the fraction of unique TCRs that were SARS-CoV-2-associated. Depth was defined as the fraction of total T cells that were SARS-CoV-2-associated. Each spike-specific TCR was assigned to its reactive spike region and to a CD4 or CD8 class using the MIRA data. Log10-transformed breadth and depth values were compared by one-way ANOVA with Sidak's multiple comparisons tests. The source is immuneACCESS, and TCRdb retained only in-frame sequences with V and J called. Part of the clones is not carried over; for the studies checked, unresolved V genes explain less than half of this, and the remainder is unexplained. Clone size and the V and J calls come from that table; the DNA yielded D and trimming. The sample contains 85,000 to 90,000 clones, roughly 89% of them found a single time. The ten biggest clones cover approximately 5.3% of the sample.

Counted from cysteine to phenylalanine, this CDR3 has 13 amino acids. Only CDR3 DNA remains: 39 bases, in frame from the first base. Reading the germline V gene (reference sequence) gives CDR1 MNHNY and CDR2 SVGAGI. The V end loses 5 bases and the J end loses 3 bases, and a stretch of 10 bases separates them. The sample's time point label, in plain terms: about 28 days (+/-7) after the second vaccine dose. Because spike-specific TCR depth and breadth did not differ between the two schedules, AZD1222 recipients who got a second dose at roughly 4 weeks were pooled with those who got a second dose at roughly 12 weeks. The vaccinee samples were drawn from two UK trials, COV001 and COV002, one of which was a single-blind randomized controlled phase 2/3 trial testing AZD1222 (ChAdOx1 nCoV-19) in healthy adults. For TCRbeta chain sequencing, PBMC samples were collected from trial participants at day 0 and at day 28 after the second dose.

This clone was seen a few times. Its antigen has not been determined. No much larger clonotype is one base removed from it; base qualities were not supplied. The origin of this receptor is an adult who received the AZD1222 COVID-19 vaccine. The receptor chain draws on TRBV6-6 and TRBJ1-1; no D gene is confidently identified. The sequencing here drew on peripheral blood, taken 28 days after the second AZD1222 dose. The DNA sequence is TGTGCCAGCAGTGCGGGAATATACACTGAAGCTTTCTTT. It translates to CASSAGIYTEAFF.